Each of the 16 T cell receptor beta chains below was sequenced from the same sample in a study of T cell repertoires in cytomegalovirus infection. TCRdb ran MiXCR on the reads and lists one entry per CDR3 protein. The profile covers about 150,000 distinct CDR3 sequences, with 17% appearing a single time and 15% to 20% taken by the ten largest. The specimen was CD8+ T cells from PBMCs. The origin of the receptors is a human donor in good health (CMV status not recorded). Some clones in this sample may be carry-over from other donors' samples.

This chain joins TRBV7-9 and TRBJ2-5; 10 positions agree with TRBD2. The CDR3 sequence is 14 residues long. V trimming: 3 bases; J trimming: 4 bases; junction bases outside the gene matches: 2. Germline CDR1 SEHNR, CDR2 FQNEAQ (reference sequence). CDR3 residues: CASSLSGRGETQYF. CDR3 nucleotides: TGTGCCAGCAGCTTGAGCGGGAGGGGAGAGACCCAGTACTTC.

The gene calls are TRBV28 and TRBJ2-3; the D is unclear. The CDR3 has 12 amino acids. V shed 4 bases and J shed 1 base, with 3 bases lying between them. Germline lookup yields CDR1 MDHEN and CDR2 SYDVKM. The CDR3 sequence is CASSYGTDTQYF. CDR3 sequence (DNA): TGTGCCAGCAGTTACGGCACAGATACGCAGTATTTT.

There are a few counts of this clonotype. This chain links TRBV10-3 with TRBJ2-1; D is uncertain. CDR3 size: 11 residues. CDR1 and CDR2 (germline): ENHRY, SYGVKD. Between the trimmed V and J ends, which lost 5 bases and 8 bases, there was a span of 7 bases. In nucleotides, the CDR3 is TGTGCCATCAGTCAGGCCGATGAGCAGTTCTTC. Protein: CAISQADEQFF.

This clonotype was recorded a few times. The chain combines TRBV7-9 with TRBJ2-7; D is unclear. V dropped 1 base and J dropped 5 bases, with 12 bases sitting between them. This CDR3 region has 14 residues. The V gene's germline CDR1 is SEHNR and CDR2 FQNEAQ (reference sequence). Here the CDR3 DNA reads TGTGCCAGCAGCTTAGATTGGCCGGGCCACGAGCAGTACTTC. This codes for CASSLDWPGHEQYF.

This clonotype was seen a handful of times. The chain employs TRBV2 and TRBJ1-1; TRBD1 matches at 7 bases. Per the germline V gene, CDR1 is SNHLY and CDR2 is FYNNEI. Trimming removed 6 bases from V and 5 bases from J; junction bases left unmatched: 6. This CDR3 contains 13 residues. CDR3 nucleotides: TGTGCCAGCAGAGCAGGGGGATATACTGAAGCTTTCTTT. Translating it yields CASRAGGYTEAFF.

The table lists this clonotype with many counts. This chain links TRBV7-9 with TRBJ1-1; unclear D gene. In germline, CDR1 is SEHNR, CDR2 FQNEAQ (reference sequence). V gave up 1 base and J gave up 0 bases, with 3 bases separating them. There are 13 residues in the CDR3. CDR3 region: CASSLVVNTEAFF. In nucleotides, the CDR3 is TGTGCCAGCAGCTTAGTTGTGAACACTGAAGCTTTCTTT.

This clonotype was detected a few times. The gene calls are TRBV20-1 and TRBJ2-3, with D perhaps TRBD1 (6 bases). V lost 3 bases to trimming and J lost 2 bases, with 9 bases between them. This CDR3 region has 13 residues. The germline CDR1 and CDR2 sequences are DFQATT and SNEGSKA (reference sequence). The CDR3 DNA follows: TGCAGTGCTAGGGACAGACACACAGATACGCAGTATTTT. Translation: CSARDRHTDTQYF.

This clonotype was detected only a few times. V is TRBV7-4 and J is TRBJ2-1; D gene ambiguous. Germline V gene data show CDR1 as SGHVT and CDR2 as SQSDAQ. Trimming cost V 4 bases and J 8 bases, with 12 bases left between them. The CDR3 contains 13 residues. The CDR3 DNA is TGTGCCAGCAGCTCAACCGTCGGGTATGAGCAGTTCTTC. Its protein product is CASSSTVGYEQFF.

The rearrangement uses TRBV6-6 and TRBJ2-7; 7 positions agree with TRBD2. Germline V CDR1 and CDR2: MNHNY, SVGAGI (reference sequence). The V and J ends lost 4 bases and 2 bases, in that order; junction bases with no gene match: 8. The CDR3 has 15 amino acids. The CDR3: CASSLDRDYTYEQYF. DNA of the CDR3: TGTGCCAGCAGTTTGGACCGGGACTACACCTACGAGCAGTACTTC.

This clonotype turned up a few times. The chain recombines TRBV14 with TRBJ1-5, with 10 bases fitting TRBD1. V lost 6 bases and J lost 3; bases outside the gene matches: 2. The germline gives CDR1 SGHDN, CDR2 FVKESK. The CDR3 sequence is 14 residues long. CDR3 in DNA: TGTGCCAGCAGTCGACAGGGGGCCAATCAGCCCCAGCATTTT. Translating gives CASSRQGANQPQHF.

This clonotype was seen a few times. This sequence joins TRBV28 and TRBJ2-5; 8 positions match TRBD2. Germline assignment: CDR1 MDHEN and CDR2 SYDVKM. This CDR3 contains 19 residues. V lost 3 bases, J lost 1 base, and 16 bases stayed unmatched. The CDR3 DNA is TGTGCCAGCAGTTTCCCTGGGACGGTAGCGGGAAACCTCCAAGAGACCCAGTACTTC. Protein: CASSFPGTVAGNLQETQYF. Together with reference TRBV28 and TRBJ2-5, the CDR3 gives the full variable domain: DVKVTQSSRYLVKRTGEKVFLECVQDMDHENMFWYRQDPGLGLRLIYFSYDVKMKEKGDIPEGYSVSREKKERFSLILESASTNQTSMYLCASSFPGTVAGNLQETQYFGPGTRLLVL.

This clonotype was recorded a few times. V is TRBV19 and J is TRBJ1-1, with D unclear. The CDR3 has 13 amino acids. The ends were cut back, 3 bases at V and 7 bases at J, with 12 bases in the middle. Looked up from germline, CDR1 is LNHDA and CDR2 is SQIVND (reference sequence). Written as DNA, the CDR3 is TGTGCCAGTAGTATGGGCGATCGGGTTGAAGCTTTCTTT. As protein: CASSMGDRVEAFF.

This clonotype was observed a handful of times. V gene TRBV11-2 combines with J gene TRBJ2-5; 9 nucleotides line up with TRBD2. Trimming cost V 5 bases and J 4 bases; bases outside gene matches: 11. The CDR3 is made up of 16 amino acids. Germline loops: CDR1 SGHAT, CDR2 FQNNGV. The CDR3 DNA reads as TGTGCCAGCAGCCTTTCCTTTAGCGGGAGTCGAGAGACCCAGTACTTC. Its translation is CASSLSFSGSRETQYF.

This clonotype was detected a few times. The chain couples TRBV7-6 to TRBJ2-3; 7 bases match TRBD2. V shed 5 bases and J 1 base; nucleotides not matched to a gene: 9. This CDR3 spans 16 amino acids. CDR1 SGHVS and CDR2 FNYEAQ come from the germline V gene. DNA of the CDR3: TGTGCCAGCAGCCGGCCGGGAGGCCGGGGCACAGATACGCAGTATTTT. Protein sequence: CASSRPGGRGTDTQYF.

This clonotype appeared a few times. The chain recombines TRBV7-2 with TRBJ2-3, with TRBD2 identical over 8 bases. The CDR3 length is 15 residues. The V segment lost 2 bases and the J segment 1 base; nucleotides outside the gene matches: 2. The germline V gene encodes CDR1 SGHTA and CDR2 FQGNSA. The CDR3 coding sequence is TGTGCCAGCAGCTTAAAAGCGGGGGGCACAGATACGCAGTATTTT. Translating gives CASSLKAGGTDTQYF.

This clonotype was seen a handful of times. V usage is TRBV7-6 and J usage is TRBJ2-5; TRBD2 is a possible D gene (5 bases). CDR3 length: 15 residues. CDR1 is SGHVS, CDR2 FNYEAQ, per germline. V lost 2 bases and J lost 6, with 16 bases in between. CDR3 in amino acids: CASSLISILAQTQYF. DNA for the CDR3: TGTGCCAGCAGCTTAATTTCGATTCTAGCCCAGACCCAGTACTTC.